This T cell receptor (beta chain) came from a study of cytomegalovirus exposure and HLA in healthy donors. CDR1 is MRHNA and CDR2 is SNTAGT in the germline V gene. The CDR3 totals 14 residues. V gave up 3 bases and J gave up 3 bases; unmatched junction bases: 2. The PCR had 60 Vbeta and 13 Jbeta primers. Produced via immunoSEQ multiplex PCR; TCRdb's table is partial and in-frame only. The sample lists approximately 190,000 clones, around 82% occurring once. Findings and limits, study-wide: Apparent HLA restriction characterized most CMV-associated TCR beta chains in a later analysis. A later analysis linked a missense DCLRE1C variant to TCR beta V- and J-gene trimming. The authors confirmed in vitro that three CMV-associated chains were specific for CMV antigens. In a later analysis, common viral pathogens appeared linked to several of the most significant clusters.

Notes on this clone: Its antigen is as yet unknown.

This clonotype was sampled from a man aged 35-49 years in good health and CMV-seropositive. The sample was PBMCs. V is TRBV6-4 and J is TRBJ1-1; 9 bases are a match to TRBD1. The DNA of the CDR3 is TGTGCCAGCAGTGAAGGGACAGGGTACACTGAAGCTTTCTTT. Encoded protein: CASSEGTGYTEAFF.